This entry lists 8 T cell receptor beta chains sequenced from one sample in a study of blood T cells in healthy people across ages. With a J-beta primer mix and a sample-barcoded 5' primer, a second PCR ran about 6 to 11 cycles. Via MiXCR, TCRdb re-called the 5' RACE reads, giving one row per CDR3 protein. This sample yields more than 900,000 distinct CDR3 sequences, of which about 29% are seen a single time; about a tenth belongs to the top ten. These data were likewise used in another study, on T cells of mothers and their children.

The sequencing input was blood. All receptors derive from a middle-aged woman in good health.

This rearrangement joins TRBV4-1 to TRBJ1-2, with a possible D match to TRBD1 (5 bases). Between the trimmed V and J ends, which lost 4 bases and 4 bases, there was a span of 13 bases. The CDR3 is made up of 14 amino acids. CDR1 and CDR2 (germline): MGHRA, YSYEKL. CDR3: CASSPRDGLYGYTF. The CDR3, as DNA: TGCGCCAGCAGCCCAAGGGACGGCCTCTATGGCTACACCTTC.

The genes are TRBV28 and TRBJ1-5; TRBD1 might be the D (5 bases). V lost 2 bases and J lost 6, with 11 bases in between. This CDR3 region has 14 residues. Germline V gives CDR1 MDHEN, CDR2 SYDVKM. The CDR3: CASSLSGGGQPQHF. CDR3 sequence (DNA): TGTGCCAGCAGTTTAAGCGGGGGGGGTCAGCCCCAGCATTTT. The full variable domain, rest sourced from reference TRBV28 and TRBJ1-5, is DVKVTQSSRYLVKRTGEKVFLECVQDMDHENMFWYRQDPGLGLRLIYFSYDVKMKEKGDIPEGYSVSREKKERFSLILESASTNQTSMYLCASSLSGGGQPQHFGDGTRLSIL.

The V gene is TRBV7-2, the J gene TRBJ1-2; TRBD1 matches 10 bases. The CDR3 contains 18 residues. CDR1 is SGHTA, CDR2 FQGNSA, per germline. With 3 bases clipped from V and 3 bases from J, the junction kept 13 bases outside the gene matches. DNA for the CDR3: TGTGCCAGCAGCTTCCGACAGGGGGCGCGAGGAGGGGACTATGGCTACACCTTC. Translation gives CASSFRQGARGGDYGYTF.

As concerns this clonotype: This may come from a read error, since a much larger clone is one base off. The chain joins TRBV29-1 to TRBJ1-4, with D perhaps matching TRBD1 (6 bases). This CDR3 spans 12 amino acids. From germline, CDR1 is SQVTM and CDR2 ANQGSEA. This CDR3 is CSARGSNENLFF. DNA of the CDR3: TGCAGCGCCAGGGGTTCTAATGAAAACCTGTTTTTT.

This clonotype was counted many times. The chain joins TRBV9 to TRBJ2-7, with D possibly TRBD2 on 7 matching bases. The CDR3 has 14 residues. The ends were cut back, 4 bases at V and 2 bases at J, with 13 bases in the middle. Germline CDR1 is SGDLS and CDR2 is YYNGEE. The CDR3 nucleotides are TGTGCCAGCAGCCCGGCGGGGGCGCCCTACGAGCAGTACTTC. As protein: CASSPAGAPYEQYF.

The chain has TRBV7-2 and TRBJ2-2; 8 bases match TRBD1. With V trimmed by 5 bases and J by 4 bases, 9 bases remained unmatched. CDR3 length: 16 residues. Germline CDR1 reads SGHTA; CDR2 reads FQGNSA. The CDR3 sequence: CASSGGRTGITGELFF. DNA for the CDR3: TGTGCCAGCAGCGGAGGCCGGACAGGGATCACCGGGGAGCTGTTTTTT.

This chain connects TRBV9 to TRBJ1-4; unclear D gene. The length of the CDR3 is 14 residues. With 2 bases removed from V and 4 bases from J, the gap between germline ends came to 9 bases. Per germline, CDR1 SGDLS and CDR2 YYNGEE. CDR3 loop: CASSVEQNNEKLFF. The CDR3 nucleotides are TGTGCCAGCAGCGTTGAACAGAATAATGAAAAACTGTTTTTT. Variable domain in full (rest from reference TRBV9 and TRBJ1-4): DSGVTQTPKHLITATGQRVTLRCSPRSGDLSVYWYQQSLDQGLQFLIQYYNGEERAKGNILERFSAQQFPDLHSELNLSSLELGDSALYFCASSVEQNNEKLFFGSGTQLSVL.

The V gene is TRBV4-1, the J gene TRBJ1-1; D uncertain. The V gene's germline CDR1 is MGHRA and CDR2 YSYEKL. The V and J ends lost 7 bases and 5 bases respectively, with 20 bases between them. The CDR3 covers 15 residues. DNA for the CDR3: TGCGCCAGCAACCATAGCGGCCGGGGAGGAACTGAAGCTTTCTTT. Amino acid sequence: CASNHSGRGGTEAFF.